These T cell receptor beta chains were read from a single sample in a study of CD8 T cells in ankylosing spondylitis. TCRdb re-analysed the 5' RACE reads in MiXCR, keeping a single row per CDR3 protein. The repertoire holds roughly 230,000 distinct CDR3 sequences, with 15% to 20% as singletons. The sequenced material came from blood, either unsorted or a sorted T cell fraction (not recorded which). All receptors come from a male donor with ankylosing spondylitis or in good health (not recorded which). The CDR3 runs from the conserved cysteine through the conserved F or W. D genes are given only for firm matches. Not every row has a clone size; where given, it reads once, few, many or a size class.

J: TRBJ2-6
size: few
D: -
V: TRBV20-1
CDR3: CSARDPGDSGANVLTF
DNA: TGCAGTGCTAGAGATCCCGGTGACTCTGGGGCCAACGTCCTGACTTTC

J: TRBJ2-7
size: -
D: -
V: TRBV27
CDR3: CASSPALGDEQYF
DNA: TGTGCCAGCAGTCCCGCCCTGGGCGACGAGCAGTACTTC

J: TRBJ2-3
size: -
D: TRBD2
V: TRBV20-1
CDR3: CSATGLADSTDTQYF
DNA: TGCAGTGCTACGGGACTAGCGGATAGCACAGATACGCAGTATTTT

J: TRBJ2-7
size: few
D: TRBD2
V: TRBV7-6
CDR3: CASSLGATSETSYEQYF
DNA: TGTGCCAGCAGCTTAGGTGCGACTAGCGAAACGTCCTACGAGCAGTACTTC

J: TRBJ2-7
size: once
D: -
V: TRBV7-3
CDR3: CASSPIAGAGEQYF
DNA: TGTGCCAGCAGCCCGATAGCAGGGGCGGGGGAGCAGTACTTC

J: TRBJ2-7
size: many
D: TRBD2
V: TRBV5-1
CDR3: CASSLTLAGAGEQYF
DNA: TGCGCCAGCAGCTTAACACTAGCGGGAGCCGGCGAGCAGTACTTC

J: TRBJ2-1
size: -
D: TRBD2
V: TRBV23-1
CDR3: CASARQTSGSSYNEQFF
DNA: TGCGCCAGCGCCCGACAGACTAGCGGTAGCTCCTACAATGAGCAGTTCTTC

J: TRBJ2-2
size: few
D: TRBD1
V: TRBV12-3/TRBV12-4
CDR3: CASSLSDRGAGELFF
DNA: TGTGCCAGCAGTTTATCGGACAGGGGAGCCGGGGAGCTGTTTTTT

J: TRBJ2-7
size: few
D: -
V: TRBV27
CDR3: CASRSGASYEQYF
DNA: TGTGCCAGCAGAAGCGGAGCCTCCTACGAGCAGTACTTC

J: TRBJ2-5
size: few
D: -
V: TRBV29-1
CDR3: CSVLTETQYF
DNA: TGCAGCGTTCTTACGGAGACCCAGTACTTC

J: TRBJ2-1
size: few
D: -
V: TRBV4-1
CDR3: CASSPEEGGLSNEQFF
DNA: TGCGCCAGCAGCCCCGAGGAAGGGGGTCTTTCCAATGAGCAGTTCTTC

J: TRBJ2-2
size: -
D: -
V: TRBV15
CDR3: CATSRVIPANTGELFF
DNA: TGTGCCACCAGCAGAGTGATACCCGCGAACACCGGGGAGCTGTTTTTT

J: TRBJ1-2
size: many
D: -
V: TRBV4-3
CDR3: CASSQDHAGYGYTF
DNA: TGCGCCAGCAGCCAAGATCACGCAGGGTATGGCTACACCTTC

J: TRBJ2-5
size: many
D: -
V: TRBV24-1
CDR3: CATSDFQGVETQYF
DNA: TGTGCCACCAGTGATTTTCAAGGGGTGGAGACCCAGTACTTC

J: TRBJ1-1
size: -
D: TRBD1
V: TRBV19
CDR3: CASSIGRDRPQAFF
DNA: TGTGCCAGTAGTATTGGTCGGGACAGACCCCAAGCTTTCTTT

J: TRBJ2-3
size: -
D: -
V: TRBV29-1
CDR3: CSVEGLASTQYF
DNA: TGCAGCGTTGAAGGCCTAGCGAGTACGCAGTATTTT

J: TRBJ2-7
size: -
D: -
V: TRBV3-1
CDR3: CASSQVSPGNSYEQYF
DNA: TGTGCCAGCAGCCAAGTCAGTCCGGGAAACTCCTACGAGCAGTACTTC

J: TRBJ2-6
size: few
D: TRBD1
V: TRBV27
CDR3: CASSLSQTRTGLSGANVLTF
DNA: TGTGCCAGCAGTTTATCCCAAACGCGGACAGGCCTCTCTGGGGCCAACGTCCTGACTTTC

J: TRBJ2-7
size: -
D: -
V: TRBV20-1
CDR3: CSASTDGPGWGEQYF
DNA: TGCAGTGCTAGTACAGACGGACCCGGTTGGGGCGAGCAGTACTTC

J: TRBJ2-1
size: few
D: -
V: TRBV11-2
CDR3: CASSGSEEAGRFNEQFF
DNA: TGTGCCAGCAGCGGATCGGAAGAAGCTGGTCGGTTCAATGAGCAGTTCTTC

J: TRBJ2-1
size: -
D: TRBD2
V: TRBV6-1
CDR3: CASRRLAGGWLYNEQFF
DNA: TGTGCCAGCAGGAGACTAGCGGGAGGGTGGCTCTACAATGAGCAGTTCTTC

J: TRBJ2-2
size: once
D: -
V: TRBV4-2
CDR3: CASSQVSGGELFF
DNA: TGTGCCAGCAGCCAAGTCTCCGGCGGGGAGCTGTTTTTT

J: TRBJ2-2
size: many
D: -
V: TRBV12-3/TRBV12-4
CDR3: CASSLRSSETGELFF
DNA: TGTGCCAGCAGTTTGAGATCTAGTGAGACCGGGGAGCTGTTTTTT

J: TRBJ2-7
size: few
D: TRBD2
V: TRBV4-1
CDR3: CASSQATSGRDEQYF
DNA: TGCGCCAGCAGCCAGGCGACTAGCGGGAGGGACGAGCAGTACTTC

J: TRBJ2-5
size: many
D: -
V: TRBV15
CDR3: CATSLPGLWETQYF
DNA: TGTGCCACCAGCCTGCCGGGCCTGTGGGAGACCCAGTACTTC

J: TRBJ2-3
size: -
D: -
V: TRBV6-2/TRBV6-3
CDR3: CASSYSRSTDTQYF
DNA: TGTGCCAGCAGTTACTCGAGGTCCACAGATACGCAGTATTTT

J: TRBJ2-5
size: -
D: -
V: TRBV21-1
CDR3: CASKPSDPGPETQYF
DNA: TGTGCCAGCAAGCCCTCAGACCCGGGGCCAGAGACCCAGTACTTC

J: TRBJ2-7
size: few
D: -
V: TRBV5-6
CDR3: CASSFSGSSRYEQYF
DNA: TGTGCCAGCAGCTTCTCCGGTTCTAGCAGGTACGAGCAGTACTTC

J: TRBJ2-7
size: -
D: TRBD2
V: TRBV7-2
CDR3: CASSAGLAAAYEQYF
DNA: TGTGCCAGCAGCGCTGGACTAGCGGCCGCCTACGAGCAGTACTTC

J: TRBJ2-1
size: few
D: TRBD2
V: TRBV20-1
CDR3: CSAPGLAEYNEQFF
DNA: TGCAGTGCCCCGGGACTAGCGGAATACAATGAGCAGTTCTTC

J: TRBJ2-7
size: -
D: -
V: TRBV12-3/TRBV12-4
CDR3: CASSLISTYEQYF
DNA: TGTGCCAGCAGTTTGATCAGCACCTACGAGCAGTACTTC

J: TRBJ2-5
size: -
D: -
V: TRBV3-1
CDR3: CASSQGVDLQETQYF
DNA: TGTGCCAGCAGCCAAGGGGTTGACCTGCAAGAGACCCAGTACTTC

J: TRBJ2-3
size: -
D: TRBD1
V: TRBV15
CDR3: CATSRDSGGDTQYF
DNA: TGTGCCACCAGCAGAGACTCAGGGGGAGATACGCAGTATTTT

J: TRBJ2-2
size: -
D: TRBD2
V: TRBV7-2
CDR3: CASSLTAGGSGELFF
DNA: TGTGCCAGCAGCTTAACGGCGGGAGGAAGCGGGGAGCTGTTTTTT